This TCR beta chain originates from a study of shared clonotypes between healthy human individuals. The CDR3 covers 14 residues. The germline V and J ends were trimmed by 2 bases and 2 bases, with 13 bases remaining between them. Germline assignment: CDR1 GTSNPN and CDR2 SVGIG (reference sequence). Libraries were prepared by immunoSEQ multiplex PCR; TCRdb keeps only in-frame clonotypes and omits some of them. The data contain about 2 million clones, about 95% of them singletons. CD45RO-negative CD8 cells positively selected for CCR7 made up the naive population, which excluded terminally differentiated effector memory CD45RA+ cells.

This receptor was identified in a man aged 18 to 29 in good health. The chain combines TRBV30 with TRBJ2-7; no reliable D call. What was sequenced was naive CD8+ T cells sorted from blood. The CDR3 DNA reads TGTGCCTGGAGTATCGTGGCTGGGCCCTACGAGCAGTACTTC. Translation gives CAWSIVAGPYEQYF.